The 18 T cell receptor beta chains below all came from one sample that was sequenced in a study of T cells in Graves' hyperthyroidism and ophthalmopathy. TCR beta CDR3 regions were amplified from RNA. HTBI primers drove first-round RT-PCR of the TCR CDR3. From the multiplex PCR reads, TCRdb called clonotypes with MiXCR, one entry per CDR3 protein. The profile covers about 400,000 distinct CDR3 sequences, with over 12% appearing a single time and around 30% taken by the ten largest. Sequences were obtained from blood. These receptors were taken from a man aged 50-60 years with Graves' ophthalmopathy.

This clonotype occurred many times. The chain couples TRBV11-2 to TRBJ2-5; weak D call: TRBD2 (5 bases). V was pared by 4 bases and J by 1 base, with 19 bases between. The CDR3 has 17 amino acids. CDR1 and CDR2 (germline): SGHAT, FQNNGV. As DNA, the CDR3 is TGTGCCAGCAGCTCCCGGACTGGCGTAAAGGGCCAAGAGACCCAGTACTTC. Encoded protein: CASSSRTGVKGQETQYF. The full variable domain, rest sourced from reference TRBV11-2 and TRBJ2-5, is EAGVAQSPRYKIIEKRQSVAFWCNPISGHATLYWYQQILGQGPKLLIQFQNNGVVDDSQLPKDRFSAERLKGVDSTLKIQPAKLEDSAVYLCASSSRTGVKGQETQYFGPGTRLLVL.

CDR3 nucleotides: TGTGCCAGCAGCCCCTTCTCCTCGGGTGTACAGGGTGCTGGCTACACCTTC. This translates into CASSPFSSGVQGAGYTF. This chain links TRBV7-9 with TRBJ1-2, with D perhaps TRBD1 (6 bases). Trimming cost V 5 bases and J 7 bases, with 26 bases left between them. The CDR3 sequence is 17 residues long. Germline CDR1 and CDR2: SEHNR and FQNEAQ (reference sequence).

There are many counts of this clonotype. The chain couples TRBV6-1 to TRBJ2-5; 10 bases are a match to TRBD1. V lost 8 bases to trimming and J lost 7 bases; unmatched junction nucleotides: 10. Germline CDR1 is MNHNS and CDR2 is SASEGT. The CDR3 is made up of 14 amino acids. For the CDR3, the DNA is TGTGCCAGCCGCCTCGGGGACAGGGGTGGGACCCAGTACTTC. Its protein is CASRLGDRGGTQYF.

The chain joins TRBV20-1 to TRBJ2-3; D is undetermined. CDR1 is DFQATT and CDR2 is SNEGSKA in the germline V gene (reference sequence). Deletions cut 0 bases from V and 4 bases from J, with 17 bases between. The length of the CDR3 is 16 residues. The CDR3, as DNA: TGCAGTGCTAGAGATCCTAGAAACATAGTGCCAGATACGCAGTATTTT. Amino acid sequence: CSARDPRNIVPDTQYF.

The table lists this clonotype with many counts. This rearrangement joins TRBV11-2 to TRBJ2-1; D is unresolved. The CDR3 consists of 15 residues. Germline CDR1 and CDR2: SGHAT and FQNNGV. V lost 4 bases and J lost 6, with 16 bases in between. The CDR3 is CASSSTSVLPNEQFF. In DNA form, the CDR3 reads TGTGCCAGCAGCTCCACTTCGGTATTACCCAATGAGCAGTTCTTC.

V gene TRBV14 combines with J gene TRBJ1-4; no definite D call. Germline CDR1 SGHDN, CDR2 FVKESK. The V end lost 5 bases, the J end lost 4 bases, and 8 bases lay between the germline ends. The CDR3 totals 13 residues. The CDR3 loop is CASSDFFNEKLFF. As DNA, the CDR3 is TGTGCCAGCAGCGACTTTTTTAATGAAAAACTGTTTTTT.

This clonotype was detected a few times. CDR3 sequence reads: CASSQLGGVGNQPQHF. The CDR3 DNA reads as TGTGCCAGTAGCCAGCTGGGAGGGGTAGGCAATCAGCCCCAGCATTTT. The chain recombines TRBV27 with TRBJ1-5; D is possibly TRBD1 (5 bases). The CDR3 is 16 amino acids. Germline lookup yields CDR1 MNHEY and CDR2 SMNVEV (reference sequence). The ends were cut back, 9 bases at V and 2 bases at J, with 20 bases in the middle.

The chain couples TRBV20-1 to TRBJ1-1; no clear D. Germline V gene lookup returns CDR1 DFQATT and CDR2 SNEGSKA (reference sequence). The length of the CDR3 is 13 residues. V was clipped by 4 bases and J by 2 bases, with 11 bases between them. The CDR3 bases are TGCAGTGCTATCCGTGGGAGTAACACTGAAGCTTTCTTT. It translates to CSAIRGSNTEAFF.

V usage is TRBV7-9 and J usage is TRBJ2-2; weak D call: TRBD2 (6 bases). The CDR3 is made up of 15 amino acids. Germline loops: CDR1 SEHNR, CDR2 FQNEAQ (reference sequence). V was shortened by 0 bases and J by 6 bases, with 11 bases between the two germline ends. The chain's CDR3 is CASSLADPGAGELFF. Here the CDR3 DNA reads TGTGCCAGCAGCTTAGCGGATCCGGGGGCCGGGGAGCTGTTTTTT.

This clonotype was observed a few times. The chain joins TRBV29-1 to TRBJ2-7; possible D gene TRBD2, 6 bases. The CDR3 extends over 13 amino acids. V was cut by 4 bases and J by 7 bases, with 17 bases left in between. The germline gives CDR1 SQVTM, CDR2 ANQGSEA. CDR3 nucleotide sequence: TGCAGCGTTGCCGGGACCCCTGGGGGGGAGCAGTACTTC. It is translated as CSVAGTPGGEQYF.

CDR3 nucleotide sequence: TGCGCCAGCAGCTTGTGGGAGTTGGGGGATACGCAGTATTTT. Residues: CASSLWELGDTQYF. The J gene is TRBJ2-3, the V gene TRBV5-1; tentative D call: TRBD2 (5 bases). CDR1 is SGHRS and CDR2 is YFSETQ in the germline V gene. The germline V and J ends were trimmed by 1 base and 6 bases, with 12 bases remaining between them. The CDR3 runs to 14 residues.

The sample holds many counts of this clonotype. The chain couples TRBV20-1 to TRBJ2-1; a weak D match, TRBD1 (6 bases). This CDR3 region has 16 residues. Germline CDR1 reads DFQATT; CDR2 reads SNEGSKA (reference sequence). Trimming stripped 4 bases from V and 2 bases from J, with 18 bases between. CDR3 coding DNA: TGCAGTGCTAACCACGGGCCCAAGGGGGCCTACAATGAGCAGTTCTTC. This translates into CSANHGPKGAYNEQFF.

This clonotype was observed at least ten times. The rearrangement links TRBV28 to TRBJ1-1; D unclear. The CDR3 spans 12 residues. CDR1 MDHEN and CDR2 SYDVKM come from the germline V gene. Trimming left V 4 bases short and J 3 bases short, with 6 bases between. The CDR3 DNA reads TGTGCCAGCAGTTACCGGGACACTGAAGCTTTCTTT. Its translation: CASSYRDTEAFF.

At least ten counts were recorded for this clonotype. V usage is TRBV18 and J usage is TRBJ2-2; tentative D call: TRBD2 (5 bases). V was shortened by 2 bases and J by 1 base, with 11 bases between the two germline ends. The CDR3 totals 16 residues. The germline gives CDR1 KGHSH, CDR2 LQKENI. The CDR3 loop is CASSPRRTENTGELFF. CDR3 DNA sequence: TGTGCCAGCTCACCAAGGAGGACGGAGAACACCGGGGAGCTGTTTTTT.

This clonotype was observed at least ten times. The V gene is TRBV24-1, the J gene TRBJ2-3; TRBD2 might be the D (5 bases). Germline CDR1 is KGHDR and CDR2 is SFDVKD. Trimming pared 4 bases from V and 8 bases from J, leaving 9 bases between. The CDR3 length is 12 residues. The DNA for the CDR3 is TGTGCCACCAGTGACCGACGGGGTACGCAGTATTTT. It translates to CATSDRRGTQYF.

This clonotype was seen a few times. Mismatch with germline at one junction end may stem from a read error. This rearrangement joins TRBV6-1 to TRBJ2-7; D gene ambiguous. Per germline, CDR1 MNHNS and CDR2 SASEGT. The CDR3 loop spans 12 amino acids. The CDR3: CASGESRYEQYF. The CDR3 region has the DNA TGTGCCAGCGGTGAAAGTAGATACGAGCAGTACTTC.

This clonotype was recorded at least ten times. CDR3 bases: TGCAGTGCTAGAGATCCATTGGCTAGCGGGAGCTTACCCTACAATGAGCAGTTCTTC. Residues: CSARDPLASGSLPYNEQFF. The chain recombines TRBV20-1 with TRBJ2-1; 10 nucleotides line up with TRBD2. J lost 2 bases, V lost 0 bases, and 13 bases had no gene match. The V gene's germline CDR1 is DFQATT and CDR2 SNEGSKA (reference sequence). The length of the CDR3 is 19 residues.

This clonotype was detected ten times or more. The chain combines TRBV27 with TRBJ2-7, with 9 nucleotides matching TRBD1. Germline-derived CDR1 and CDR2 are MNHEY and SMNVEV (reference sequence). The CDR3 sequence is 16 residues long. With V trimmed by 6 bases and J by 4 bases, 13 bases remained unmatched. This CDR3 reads CASRPQSGTGFYEQYF. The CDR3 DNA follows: TGTGCCAGCAGACCTCAAAGCGGGACAGGGTTTTACGAGCAGTACTTC.